This T cell receptor (beta chain) came from a study of blood T cells in healthy people across ages. With respect to this clonotype: The junction does not match germline at one end; this may be a read error.

Through a sample-barcoded 5' primer and a J-beta primer mix, a second PCR was run for about 6 to 11 cycles. TCRdb used MiXCR to reprocess the 5' RACE reads, holding one entry per CDR3 protein. The sample shows about 650,000 distinct CDR3 sequences, approximately 29% of them seen only once. The CDR3 runs to 14 residues. The clonotype comes from a woman older than 75 in good health. Material for sequencing was blood. V and J are TRBV12-3 or TRBV12-4 and TRBJ2-3; possibly TRBD1 for D (5 bases). The chain's CDR3 is CVSSLGLSTDTQYF. CDR3 nucleotide sequence: TGTGTCAGCAGTTTGGGGCTCAGCACAGATACGCAGTATTTT.